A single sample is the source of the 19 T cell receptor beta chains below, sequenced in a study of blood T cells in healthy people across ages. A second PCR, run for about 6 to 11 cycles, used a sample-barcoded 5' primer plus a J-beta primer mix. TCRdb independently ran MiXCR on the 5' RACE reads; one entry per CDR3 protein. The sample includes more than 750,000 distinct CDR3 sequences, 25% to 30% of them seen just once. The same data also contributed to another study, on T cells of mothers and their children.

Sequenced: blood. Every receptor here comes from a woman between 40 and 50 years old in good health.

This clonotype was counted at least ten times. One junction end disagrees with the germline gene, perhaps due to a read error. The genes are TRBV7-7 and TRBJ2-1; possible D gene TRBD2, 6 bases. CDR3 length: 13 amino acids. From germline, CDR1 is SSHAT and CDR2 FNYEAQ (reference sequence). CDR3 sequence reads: CASSFVAGNEQFF. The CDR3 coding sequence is TGTGCTAGCAGCTTTGTCGCGGGGAATGAGCAGTTCTTC. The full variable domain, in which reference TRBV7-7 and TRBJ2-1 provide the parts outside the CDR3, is GAGVSQSPRYKVTKRGQDVTLRCDPISSHATLYWYQQALGQGPEFLTYFNYEAQPDKSGLPSDRFSAERPEGSISTLTIQRTEQRDSAMYRCASSFVAGNEQFFGPGTRLTVL.

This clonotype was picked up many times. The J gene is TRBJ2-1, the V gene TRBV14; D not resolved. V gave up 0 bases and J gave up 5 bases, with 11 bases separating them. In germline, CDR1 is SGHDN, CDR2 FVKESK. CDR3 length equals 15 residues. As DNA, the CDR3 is TGTGCCAGCAGCCAAGATAGAGTGGGCCACAATGAGCAGTTCTTC. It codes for CASSQDRVGHNEQFF.

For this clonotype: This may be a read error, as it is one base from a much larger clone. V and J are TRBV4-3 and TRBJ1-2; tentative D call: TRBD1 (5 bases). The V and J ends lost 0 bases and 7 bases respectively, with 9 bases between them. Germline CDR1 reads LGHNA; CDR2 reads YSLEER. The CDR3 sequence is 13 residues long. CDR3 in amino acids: CASSQDEGTGYTF. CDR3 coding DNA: TGCGCCAGCAGCCAAGATGAGGGGACTGGCTACACCTTC.

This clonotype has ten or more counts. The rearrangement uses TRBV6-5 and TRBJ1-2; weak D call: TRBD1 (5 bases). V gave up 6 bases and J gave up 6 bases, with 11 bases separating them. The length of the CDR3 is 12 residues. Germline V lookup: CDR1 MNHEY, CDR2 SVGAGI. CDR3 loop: CASSRGRDGYTF. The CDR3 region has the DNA TGTGCCAGCAGCCGGGGACGGGATGGCTACACCTTC.

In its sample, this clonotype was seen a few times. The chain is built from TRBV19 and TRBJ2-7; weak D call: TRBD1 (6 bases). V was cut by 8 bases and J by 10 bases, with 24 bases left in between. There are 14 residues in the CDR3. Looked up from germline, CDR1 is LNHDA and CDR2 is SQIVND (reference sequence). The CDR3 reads CASFRQAGAPEQYF. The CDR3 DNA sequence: TGTGCCAGTTTTCGACAGGCCGGGGCCCCCGAACAGTACTTC.

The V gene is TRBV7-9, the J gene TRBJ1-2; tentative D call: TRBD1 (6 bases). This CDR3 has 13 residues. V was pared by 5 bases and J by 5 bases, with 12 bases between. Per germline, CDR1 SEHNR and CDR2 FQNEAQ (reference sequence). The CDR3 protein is CASSGIGTYGYTF. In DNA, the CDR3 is TGTGCCAGCAGCGGGATCGGGACATATGGCTACACCTTC.

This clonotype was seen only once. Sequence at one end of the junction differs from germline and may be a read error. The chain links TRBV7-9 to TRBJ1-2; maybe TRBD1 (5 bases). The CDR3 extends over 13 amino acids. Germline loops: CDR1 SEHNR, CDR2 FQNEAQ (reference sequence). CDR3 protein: CTSSLGGEAGYTF. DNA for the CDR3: TGTACCAGCAGCTTAGGAGGGGAAGCTGGCTACACCTTC.

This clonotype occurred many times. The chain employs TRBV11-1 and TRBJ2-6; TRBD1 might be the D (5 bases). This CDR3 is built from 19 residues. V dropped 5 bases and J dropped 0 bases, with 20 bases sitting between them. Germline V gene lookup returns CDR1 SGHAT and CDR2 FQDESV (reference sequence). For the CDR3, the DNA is TGTGCCAGCAGCCCTTCCTACGCAGGGAACGACTCTGGGGCCAACGTCCTGACTTTC. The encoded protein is CASSPSYAGNDSGANVLTF.

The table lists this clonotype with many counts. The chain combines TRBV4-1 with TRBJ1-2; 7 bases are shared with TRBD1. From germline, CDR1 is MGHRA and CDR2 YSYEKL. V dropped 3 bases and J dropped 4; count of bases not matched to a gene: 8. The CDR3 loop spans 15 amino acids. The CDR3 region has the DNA TGCGCCAGCAGCCAGCCGGACAGGCCCTTCTATGGCTACACCTTC. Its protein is CASSQPDRPFYGYTF.

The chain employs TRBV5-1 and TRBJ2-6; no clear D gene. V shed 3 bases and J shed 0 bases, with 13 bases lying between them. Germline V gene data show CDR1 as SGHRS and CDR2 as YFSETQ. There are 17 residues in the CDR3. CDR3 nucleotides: TGCGCCAGCAGCTACGCTACCCAGCCCTCTGGGGCCAACGTCCTGACTTTC. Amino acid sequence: CASSYATQPSGANVLTF.

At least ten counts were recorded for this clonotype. Here the CDR3 reads CSVAAYQETQYF. The CDR3 coding sequence is TGCAGCGTTGCGGCGTACCAAGAGACCCAGTACTTC. The gene calls are TRBV29-1 and TRBJ2-5; no clear D gene. V was pared by 4 bases and J by 0 bases, with 6 bases between. This CDR3 region has 12 residues. In germline, CDR1 is SQVTM, CDR2 ANQGSEA.

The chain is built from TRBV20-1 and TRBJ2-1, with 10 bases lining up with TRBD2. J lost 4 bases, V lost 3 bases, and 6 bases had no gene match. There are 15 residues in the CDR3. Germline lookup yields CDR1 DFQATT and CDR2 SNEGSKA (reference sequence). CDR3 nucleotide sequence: TGCAGTGCTAGGACCGGGACTAGCGATTACAATGAGCAGTTCTTC. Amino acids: CSARTGTSDYNEQFF.

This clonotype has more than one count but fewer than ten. CDR3 bases: TGCGCCAGCGGGACTAGCGGGGGGCTGAGTTCCTACAATGAGCAGTTCTTC. As protein: CASGTSGGLSSYNEQFF. The chain joins TRBV5-1 to TRBJ2-1, with TRBD2 matching 15 bases. Trimming removed 7 bases from V and 1 base from J; junction bases left unmatched: 6. This CDR3 comprises 17 residues. From germline, CDR1 is SGHRS and CDR2 YFSETQ.

The CDR3 reads CSVEEAGRRAGYGYTF. Here the CDR3 DNA reads TGCAGCGTTGAAGAGGCGGGGAGGAGGGCGGGCTATGGCTACACCTTC. The rearrangement uses TRBV29-1 and TRBJ1-2; D is uncertain. Between the trimmed V and J ends, which lost 0 bases and 4 bases, there was a span of 18 bases. The CDR3 contains 16 residues. The germline gives CDR1 SQVTM, CDR2 ANQGSEA.

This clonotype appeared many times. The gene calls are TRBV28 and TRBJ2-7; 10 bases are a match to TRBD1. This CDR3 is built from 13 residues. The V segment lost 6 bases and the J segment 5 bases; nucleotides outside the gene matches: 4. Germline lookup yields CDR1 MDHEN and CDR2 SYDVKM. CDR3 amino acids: CASRGTGDNEQYF. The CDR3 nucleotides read TGTGCCAGCAGGGGGACAGGGGACAACGAGCAGTACTTC.

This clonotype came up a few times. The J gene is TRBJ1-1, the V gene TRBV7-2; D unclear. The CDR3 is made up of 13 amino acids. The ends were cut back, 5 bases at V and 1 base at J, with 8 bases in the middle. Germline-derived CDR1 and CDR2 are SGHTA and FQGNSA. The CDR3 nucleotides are TGTGCCAGCAGCCGTCTCAAGAACACTGAAGCTTTCTTT. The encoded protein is CASSRLKNTEAFF.

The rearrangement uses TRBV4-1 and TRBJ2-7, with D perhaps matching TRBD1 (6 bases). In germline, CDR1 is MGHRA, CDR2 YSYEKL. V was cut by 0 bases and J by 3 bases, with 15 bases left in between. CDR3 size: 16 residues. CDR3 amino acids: CASSQELGTPDYEQYF. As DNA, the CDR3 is TGCGCCAGCAGCCAAGAATTGGGGACACCCGACTACGAGCAGTACTTC.

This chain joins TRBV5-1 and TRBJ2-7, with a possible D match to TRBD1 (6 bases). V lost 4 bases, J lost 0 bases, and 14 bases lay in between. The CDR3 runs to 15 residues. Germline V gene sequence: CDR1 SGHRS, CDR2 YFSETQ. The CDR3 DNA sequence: TGCGCCAGCAGCCCCCGGGACACTCACTCCTACGAGCAGTACTTC. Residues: CASSPRDTHSYEQYF.

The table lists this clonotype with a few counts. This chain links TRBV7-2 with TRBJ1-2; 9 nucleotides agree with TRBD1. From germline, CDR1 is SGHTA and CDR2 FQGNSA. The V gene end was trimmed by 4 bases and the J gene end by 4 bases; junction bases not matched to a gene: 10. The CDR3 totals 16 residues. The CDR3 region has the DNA TGTGCCAGCAGCTCCAGGGACAGGGCGCCGGGCTATGGCTACACCTTC. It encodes CASSSRDRAPGYGYTF.